The 21 T cell receptor beta chains listed next were all sequenced from one sample in a study of persistence of HIV-infected CD4 T cells. The immunoSEQ assay was version 4, run in survey mode. TCRdb's copy holds only in-frame clones and misses some; the assay was immunoSEQ multiplex PCR. The sample records around 48,000 clones, more than 60% being singletons. These receptors lack a known antigen. Lysates of CMV-infected fibroblasts at around 10 ug/mL stimulated these cells. Sorted nonresponding memory CD4+ T cells were CD40L-negative, CD69-negative, CD45RO-high. The sample was CD4+ T cells sorted from PBMCs after roughly 18-hour stimulation, taken from a patient who received antiretroviral therapy. These receptors were taken from an adult man with HIV who was CMV-seropositive.

The V call is TRBV7-2, the J call TRBJ2-7, with D uncertain. Trimming removed 3 bases at V and 1 base at J, with 10 bases between. Germline V gene lookup returns CDR1 SGHTA and CDR2 FQGNSA. The CDR3 spans 14 residues. Here the CDR3 DNA reads TGTGCCAGCAGCTTTGGCAGGATTTCCTACGAGCAGTACTTC. This codes for CASSFGRISYEQYF.

This clone was observed once. The chain links TRBV7-7 to TRBJ2-5; 14 nucleotides agree with TRBD2. The CDR3 runs 20 residues. V lost 5 bases to trimming and J lost 4 bases; unmatched junction nucleotides: 18. From germline, CDR1 is SSHAT and CDR2 FNYEAQ (reference sequence). DNA of the CDR3: TGTGCCAGCAGCCGCCCTTATGGGACTAGCGGGAGAAAGGGGGGAGAGACCCAGTACTTC. Translation: CASSRPYGTSGRKGGETQYF. Looking up the rest from reference TRBV7-7 and TRBJ2-5 gives the full variable domain: GAGVSQSPRYKVTKRGQDVTLRCDPISSHATLYWYQQALGQGPEFLTYFNYEAQPDKSGLPSDRFSAERPEGSISTLTIQRTEQRDSAMYRCASSRPYGTSGRKGGETQYFGPGTRLLVL.

J is TRBJ1-5 and V is TRBV7-2, with TRBD1 matching over 7 bases. Germline CDR1 is SGHTA and CDR2 is FQGNSA. Trimming took 5 bases from V and 5 from J; bases not matched to a gene: 9. The CDR3 is 15 residues long. As DNA, the CDR3 is TGTGCCAGCAGCCCCCGCAGGGGGTGGGATCAGCCCCAGCATTTT. Protein sequence: CASSPRRGWDQPQHF.

The chain has TRBV6-4 and TRBJ1-2; no definite D call. The CDR3 extends over 15 amino acids. Trimming took off 6 bases at V and 4 bases at J, with 18 bases between the two ends. Germline CDR1 is MRHNA and CDR2 is SNTAGT. Written as DNA, the CDR3 is TGTGCCAGCAGCCCGTCTGGAGGGATCTCCTATGGCTACACCTTC. The encoded protein is CASSPSGGISYGYTF.

The chain joins TRBV15 to TRBJ1-2; D not resolved. There are 13 residues in the CDR3. Germline V CDR1 and CDR2: LNHNV, YYDKDF (reference sequence). V was trimmed by 0 bases and J by 6 bases, leaving 8 bases between them. Here the CDR3 reads CATSRDLQDGYTF. The CDR3 nucleotides are TGTGCCACCAGCAGAGATTTGCAGGATGGCTACACCTTC.

This clone appeared a single time. This chain joins TRBV15 and TRBJ1-5, with TRBD1 matching 7 bases. This CDR3 has 16 residues. CDR1 is LNHNV, CDR2 YYDKDF, per germline (reference sequence). Trimming removed 4 bases from V and 3 bases from J; junction bases left unmatched: 9. The CDR3 bases are TGTGCCACCAGCATCGGAGACAGGGTTTTCAATCAGCCCCAGCATTTT. Residues: CATSIGDRVFNQPQHF.

This chain joins TRBV21-1 and TRBJ1-5; the D call in the table, TRBD1, was not verified against the DNA. TRBV21-1 is a pseudogene locus. The CDR3 extends over 23 amino acids. The CDR3 region is CASSLPPPSPTGTGASRHQPQHF. The CDR3 nucleotides are TGTGCCAGCAGCCTCCCCCCCCCATCTCCTACCGGGACAGGGGCCTCTAGACATCAGCCCCAGCATTTT.

The V call is TRBV2, the J call TRBJ2-3; D possibly corresponds to TRBD2 (5 bases). The CDR3 is made up of 16 amino acids. From germline, CDR1 is SNHLY and CDR2 FYNNEI. Between the trimmed V and J ends, which lost 7 bases and 1 base, there was a span of 18 bases. CDR3 sequence reads: CASTNDRGTGTDTQYF. CDR3 DNA sequence: TGTGCCAGCACGAACGATCGGGGTACAGGCACAGATACGCAGTATTTT.

In regard to this clone: Different DNA sequences within this sample yield the same CDR3. The chain links TRBV7-8 to TRBJ2-7, with D unresolved. V lost 5 bases, J lost 2 bases, and 4 bases lay in between. This CDR3 has 11 amino acids. Germline-derived CDR1 and CDR2 are SGHVS and FQNEAQ. Here the CDR3 reads CASSRAYEQYF. CDR3 nucleotides: TGTGCCAGCAGCCGCGCCTACGAGCAGTACTTC.

The chain employs TRBV19 and TRBJ1-5, with D unclear. Deletions cut 3 bases from V and 3 bases from J, with 12 bases between. Germline V gene lookup returns CDR1 LNHDA and CDR2 SQIVND (reference sequence). This CDR3 spans 15 amino acids. The CDR3 DNA reads as TGTGCCAGTAGTATTGGACGGTTAGTCAATCAGCCCCAGCATTTT. Residues: CASSIGRLVNQPQHF. The entire variable domain, with the rest obtained from reference TRBV19 and TRBJ1-5, is as follows: DGGITQSPKYLFRKEGQNVTLSCEQNLNHDAMYWYRQDPGQGLRLIYYSQIVNDFQKGDIAEGYSVSREKKESFPLTVTSAQKNPTAFYLCASSIGRLVNQPQHFGDGTRLSIL.

The chain employs TRBV19 and TRBJ2-1, with 8 bases matching TRBD2. V trimming: 5 bases; J trimming: 4 bases; junction bases outside the gene matches: 4. This CDR3 contains 14 residues. Germline V gives CDR1 LNHDA, CDR2 SQIVND (reference sequence). The CDR3 protein is CASSVTSGYNEQFF. CDR3 nucleotides: TGTGCCAGTAGTGTAACTAGCGGTTACAATGAGCAGTTCTTC.

The chain is built from TRBV7-2 and TRBJ2-2; TRBD1 agrees at 9 bases. The V segment lost 5 bases and the J segment 9 bases; nucleotides outside the gene matches: 10. The CDR3 contains 15 residues. Per the germline V gene, CDR1 is SGHTA and CDR2 is FQGNSA. As DNA, the CDR3 is TGTGCCAGCAGCCCATGGGACAGGGCGGCTAGGGAGCTGTTTTTT. Translation: CASSPWDRAARELFF.

This clone was counted between two and nine times. CDR3 in DNA: TGTGCCAGCAGCGCGGGACGGACCTCTGGAAACACCATATATTTT. Translated, it gives CASSAGRTSGNTIYF. The chain uses TRBV4-2 and TRBJ1-3; perhaps TRBD1 as D (5 bases). The V end lost 5 bases, the J end lost 0 bases, and 11 bases lay between the germline ends. The CDR3 contains 15 residues. Germline loops: CDR1 LGHNA, CDR2 YNFKEQ.

This chain links TRBV5-5 with TRBJ2-7, with a possible D match to TRBD2 (5 bases). Trimming left V 5 bases short and J 6 bases short, with 21 bases between. The germline V gene has CDR1 SGHKS and CDR2 YYEKEE (reference sequence). CDR3 length: 15 amino acids. For the CDR3, the DNA is TGTGCCAGCAGTCCCGTTTTTAACGGGAAGGGCGAGCAGTACTTC. This encodes CASSPVFNGKGEQYF.

This clone was counted once. The chain combines TRBV14 with TRBJ2-2, with 7 bases that match TRBD1. V lost 5 bases, J lost 4 bases, and 10 bases stayed unmatched. The germline CDR1 and CDR2 sequences are SGHDN and FVKESK. The CDR3 totals 16 residues. The CDR3 loop is CASSALRDRTTGELFF. The CDR3 DNA reads as TGTGCCAGCAGCGCACTCCGGGACAGAACCACCGGGGAGCTGTTTTTT.

The table lists this clone with a count of one. V usage is TRBV10-3 and J usage is TRBJ2-5, with D possibly matching TRBD2 (5 bases). The length of the CDR3 is 16 residues. With 2 bases removed from V and 1 base from J, the gap between germline ends came to 14 bases. From germline, CDR1 is ENHRY and CDR2 SYGVKD. This CDR3 is CAISEADLGPQETQYF. In DNA form, the CDR3 reads TGTGCCATCAGTGAGGCGGACTTAGGCCCCCAAGAGACCCAGTACTTC.

The chain combines TRBV14 with TRBJ2-1; D may be TRBD1 (5 bases). The CDR3 is made up of 14 amino acids. The V end was cut by 4 bases, the J end by 7 bases, with 14 bases between. Germline CDR1 SGHDN, CDR2 FVKESK. CDR3 sequence: CASSPGWGRNEQFF. CDR3 nucleotides: TGTGCCAGCAGCCCAGGGTGGGGAAGGAATGAGCAGTTCTTC.

This rearrangement joins TRBV4-1 to TRBJ1-2; possible D gene TRBD1, 6 bases. The CDR3 extends over 14 amino acids. Trimming stripped 0 bases from V and 4 bases from J, with 9 bases between. Per germline, CDR1 MGHRA and CDR2 YSYEKL. CDR3 in amino acids: CASSQDQGSYGYTF. The CDR3 coding sequence is TGCGCCAGCAGCCAAGATCAGGGGTCCTATGGCTACACCTTC.

The sample holds a few counts of this clone. CDR3 amino acids: CASSYHSGGLIYNEQFF. DNA for the CDR3: TGTGCCAGCAGCTACCATAGCGGGGGACTTATATACAATGAGCAGTTCTTC. This chain links TRBV7-9 with TRBJ2-1, with 9 positions matching TRBD2. The CDR3 has 17 residues. The J segment lost 4 bases and the V segment lost 4 bases, leaving 11 bases of the junction unmatched. Germline lookup yields CDR1 SEHNR and CDR2 FQNEAQ (reference sequence).

The rearrangement joins TRBV19 to TRBJ2-2; 10 bases are shared with TRBD1. Unmatched junction bases numbered 6, after V lost 5 bases and J lost 3 bases. The germline CDR1 and CDR2 sequences are LNHDA and SQIVND (reference sequence). The CDR3 contains 16 residues. The CDR3 reads CASSPGTGVYTGELFF. The CDR3 coding sequence is TGTGCCAGTAGTCCCGGGACAGGGGTCTACACCGGGGAGCTGTTTTTT.

The chain uses TRBV18 and TRBJ1-2; D unresolved. The V gene's germline CDR1 is KGHSH and CDR2 LQKENI. With 6 bases removed from V and 4 bases from J, the gap between germline ends came to 15 bases. CDR3 length equals 14 residues. The CDR3 region has the DNA TGTGCCAGCTCTCCAAACGGGCAGTCCTATGGCTACACCTTC. This gives the protein CASSPNGQSYGYTF.